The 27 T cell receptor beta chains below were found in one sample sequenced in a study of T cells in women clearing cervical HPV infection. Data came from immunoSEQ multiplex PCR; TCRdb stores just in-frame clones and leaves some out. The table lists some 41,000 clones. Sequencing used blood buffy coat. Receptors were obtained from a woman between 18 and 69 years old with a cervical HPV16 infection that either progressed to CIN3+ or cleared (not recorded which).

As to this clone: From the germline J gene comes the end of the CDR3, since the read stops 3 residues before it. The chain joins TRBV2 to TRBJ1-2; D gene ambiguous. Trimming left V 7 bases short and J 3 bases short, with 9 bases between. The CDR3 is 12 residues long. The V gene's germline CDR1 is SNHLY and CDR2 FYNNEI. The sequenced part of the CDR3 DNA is TGTGCCAGCAAAGGGCAGTACTATGGC. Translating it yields CASKGQYYG. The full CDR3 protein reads CASKGQYYGYTF.

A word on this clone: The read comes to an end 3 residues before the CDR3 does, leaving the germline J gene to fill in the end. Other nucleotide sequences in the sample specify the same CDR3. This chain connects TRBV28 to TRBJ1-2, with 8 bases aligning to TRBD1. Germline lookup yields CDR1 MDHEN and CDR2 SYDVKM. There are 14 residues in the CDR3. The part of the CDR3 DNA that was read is TGTGCCAGCAGTTTAGATCAGGGGGCCAGGGGC. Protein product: CASSLDQGARG. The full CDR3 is CASSLDQGARGYTF.

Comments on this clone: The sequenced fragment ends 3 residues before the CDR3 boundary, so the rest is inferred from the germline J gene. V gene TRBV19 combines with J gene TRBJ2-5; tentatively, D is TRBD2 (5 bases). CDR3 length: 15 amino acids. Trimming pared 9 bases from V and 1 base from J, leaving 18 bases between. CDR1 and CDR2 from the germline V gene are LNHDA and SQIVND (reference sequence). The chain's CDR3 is CASGKDGVFQETQYF. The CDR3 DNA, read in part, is TGTGCCAGCGGAAAAGACGGGGTCTTCCAAGAGACC. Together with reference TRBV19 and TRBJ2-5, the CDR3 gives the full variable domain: DGGITQSPKYLFRKEGQNVTLSCEQNLNHDAMYWYRQDPGQGLRLIYYSQIVNDFQKGDIAEGYSVSREKKESFPLTVTSAQKNPTAFYLCASGKDGVFQETQYFGPGTRLLVL.

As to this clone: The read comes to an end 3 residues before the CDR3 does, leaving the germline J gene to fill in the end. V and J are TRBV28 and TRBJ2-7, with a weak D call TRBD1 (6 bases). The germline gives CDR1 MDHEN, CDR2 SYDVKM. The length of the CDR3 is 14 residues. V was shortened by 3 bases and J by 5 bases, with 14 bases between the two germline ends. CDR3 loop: CASSLDQGRHEQYF. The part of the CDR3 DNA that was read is TGTGCCAGCAGTTTGGACCAGGGGCGCCACGAG.

CDR3 sequence: CASGGQGIGYGYTF. The sequenced CDR3 bases are TGTGCCAGCGGGGGACAGGGTATAGGCTATGGC. The V and J genes are TRBV2 and TRBJ1-2; 9 bases map to TRBD1. Coverage ceases 3 residues before the CDR3 finishes, and the germline J gene fills in the end. The germline gives CDR1 SNHLY, CDR2 FYNNEI. This CDR3 region has 14 residues. With 8 bases clipped from V and 4 bases from J, the junction kept 8 bases outside the gene matches.

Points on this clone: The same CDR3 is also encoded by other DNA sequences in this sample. The chain's CDR3 is CASSSTGRTEAFF. The sequenced part of the CDR3 DNA is TGTGCCAGCAGCTCGACAGGGCGTACTGAA. This sequence joins TRBV13 and TRBJ1-1; TRBD1 aligns across 7 bases. The read terminates 3 residues ahead of where the CDR3 ends, so the germline J gene completes it. There are 13 residues in the CDR3. Trimming removed 4 bases from V and 5 bases from J; junction bases left unmatched: 4. Germline V CDR1 and CDR2: PRHDT, FYEKMQ (reference sequence).

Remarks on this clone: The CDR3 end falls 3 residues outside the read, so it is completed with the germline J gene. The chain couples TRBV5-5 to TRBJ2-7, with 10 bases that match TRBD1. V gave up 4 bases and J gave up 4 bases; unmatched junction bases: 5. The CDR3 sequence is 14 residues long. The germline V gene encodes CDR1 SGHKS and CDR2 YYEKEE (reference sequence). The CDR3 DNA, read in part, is TGTGCCAGCAGCCTAGGGACAGGGGTTTACGAG. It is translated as CASSLGTGVYE. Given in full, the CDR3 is CASSLGTGVYEQYF. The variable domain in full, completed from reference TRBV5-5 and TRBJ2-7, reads DAGVTQSPTHLIKTRGQQVTLRCSPISGHKSVSWYQQVLGQGPQFIFQYYEKEERGRGNFPDRFSARQFPNYSSELNVNALLLGDSALYLCASSLGTGVYEQYFGPGTRLTVT.

The CDR3 region is CASSQGRGSNQPQHF. The CDR3 DNA, read in part, is TGTGCCAGTTCACAGGGGAGGGGTTCCAATCAGCCC. J is TRBJ1-5 and V is TRBV19; 7 bases fit TRBD1. From the germline J gene comes the end of the CDR3, since the read stops 3 residues before it. This CDR3 spans 15 amino acids. Germline-derived CDR1 and CDR2 are LNHDA and SQIVND (reference sequence). The junction had 10 bases not matched to a gene; V was cut back by 8 bases and J by 3 bases.

The sequenced CDR3 bases are TGTGCCAGCAGTACCGGAGGGTCGGAAGATACG. Its protein product is CASSTGGSEDT. The CDR3 as a whole reads CASSTGGSEDTQYF. V is TRBV7-2 and J is TRBJ2-3; tentatively, D is TRBD2 (6 bases). The read is 3 residues too short to cover the CDR3 end, so that end is filled in from the germline J gene. Between the trimmed V and J ends, which lost 6 bases and 5 bases, there was a span of 15 bases. CDR3 length: 14 amino acids. The germline V gene encodes CDR1 SGHTA and CDR2 FQGNSA.

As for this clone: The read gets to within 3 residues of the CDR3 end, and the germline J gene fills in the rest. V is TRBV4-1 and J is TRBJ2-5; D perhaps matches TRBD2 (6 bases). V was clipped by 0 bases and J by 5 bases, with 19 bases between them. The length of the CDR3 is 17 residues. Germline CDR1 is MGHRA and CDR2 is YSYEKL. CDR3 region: CASSQDPLGRAGETQYF. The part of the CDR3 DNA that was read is TGCGCCAGCAGCCAAGATCCTCTTGGCAGGGCGGGGGAGACC.

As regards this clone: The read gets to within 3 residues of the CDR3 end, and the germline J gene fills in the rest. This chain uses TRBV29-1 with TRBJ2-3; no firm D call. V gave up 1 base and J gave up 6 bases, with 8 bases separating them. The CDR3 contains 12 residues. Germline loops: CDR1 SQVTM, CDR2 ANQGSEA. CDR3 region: CSVEAKPDTQYF. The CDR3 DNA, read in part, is TGCAGCGTTGAAGCCAAGCCGGATACG.

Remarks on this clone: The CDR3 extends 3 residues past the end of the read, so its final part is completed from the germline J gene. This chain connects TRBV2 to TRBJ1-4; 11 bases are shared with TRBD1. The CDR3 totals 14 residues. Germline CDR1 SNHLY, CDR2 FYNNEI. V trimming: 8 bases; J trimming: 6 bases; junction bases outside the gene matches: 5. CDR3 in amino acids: CASRRTGGDEKLFF. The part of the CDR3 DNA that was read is TGTGCCAGCCGTAGGACAGGGGGCGATGAAAAA.

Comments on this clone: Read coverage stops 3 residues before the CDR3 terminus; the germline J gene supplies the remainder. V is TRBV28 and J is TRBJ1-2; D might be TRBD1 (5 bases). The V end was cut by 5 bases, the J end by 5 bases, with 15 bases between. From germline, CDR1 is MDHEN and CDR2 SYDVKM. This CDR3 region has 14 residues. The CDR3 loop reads CASSPPGARYGYTF. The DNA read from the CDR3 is TGTGCCAGCAGTCCTCCTGGGGCTCGGTATGGC.

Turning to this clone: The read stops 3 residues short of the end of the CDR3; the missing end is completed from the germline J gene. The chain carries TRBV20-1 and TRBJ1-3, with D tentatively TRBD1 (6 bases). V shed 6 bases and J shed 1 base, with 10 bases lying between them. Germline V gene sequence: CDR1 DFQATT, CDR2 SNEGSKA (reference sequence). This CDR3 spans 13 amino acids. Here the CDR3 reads CSARQGSGNTIYF. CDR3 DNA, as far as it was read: TGCAGTGCCCGTCAGGGGTCTGGAAACACC.

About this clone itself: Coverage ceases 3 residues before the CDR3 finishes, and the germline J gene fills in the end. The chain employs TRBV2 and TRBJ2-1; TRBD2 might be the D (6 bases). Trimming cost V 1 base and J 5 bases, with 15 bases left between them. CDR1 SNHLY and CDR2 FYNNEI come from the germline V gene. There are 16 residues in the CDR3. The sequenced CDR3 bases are TGTGCCAGCAGTGAAGGTGCGGGGCGTATGGACAATGAG. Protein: CASSEGAGRMDNE. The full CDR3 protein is CASSEGAGRMDNEQFF.

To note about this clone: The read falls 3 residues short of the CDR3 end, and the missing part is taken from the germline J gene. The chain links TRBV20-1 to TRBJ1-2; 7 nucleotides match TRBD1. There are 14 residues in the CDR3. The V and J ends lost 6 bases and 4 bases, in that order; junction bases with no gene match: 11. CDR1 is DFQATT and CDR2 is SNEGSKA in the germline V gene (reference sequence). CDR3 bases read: TGCAGTGCCTACGACAGGGATCGGAGCTATGGC. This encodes CSAYDRDRSYG. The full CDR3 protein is CSAYDRDRSYGYTF.

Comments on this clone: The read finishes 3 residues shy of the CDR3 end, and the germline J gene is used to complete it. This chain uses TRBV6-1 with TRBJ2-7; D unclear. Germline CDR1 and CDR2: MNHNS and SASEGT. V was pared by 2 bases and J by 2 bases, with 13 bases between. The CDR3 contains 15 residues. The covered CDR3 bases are TGTGCCAGCAGTGAATATCGAAATTCGGCCTACGAG. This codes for CASSEYRNSAYE. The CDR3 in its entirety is CASSEYRNSAYEQYF.

The CDR3 sequence: CASSLAASGNNEQFF. The CDR3 DNA, read in part, is TGTGCCAGCAGCTTGGCGGCTAGCGGAAACAATGAG. J is TRBJ2-1 and V is TRBV5-6, with 7 bases fitting TRBD2. The read gets to within 3 residues of the CDR3 end, and the germline J gene fills in the rest. Unmatched junction bases numbered 5, after V lost 0 bases and J lost 5 bases. The CDR3 totals 15 residues. The V gene's germline CDR1 is SGHDT and CDR2 YYEEEE.

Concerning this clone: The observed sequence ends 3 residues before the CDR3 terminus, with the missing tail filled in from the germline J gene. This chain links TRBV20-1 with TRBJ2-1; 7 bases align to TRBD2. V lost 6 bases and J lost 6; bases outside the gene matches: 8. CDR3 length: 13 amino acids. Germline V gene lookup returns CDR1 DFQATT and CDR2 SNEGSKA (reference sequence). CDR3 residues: CSAPGTKGNEQFF. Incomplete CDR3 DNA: TGCAGTGCCCCAGGGACTAAGGGCAATGAG.

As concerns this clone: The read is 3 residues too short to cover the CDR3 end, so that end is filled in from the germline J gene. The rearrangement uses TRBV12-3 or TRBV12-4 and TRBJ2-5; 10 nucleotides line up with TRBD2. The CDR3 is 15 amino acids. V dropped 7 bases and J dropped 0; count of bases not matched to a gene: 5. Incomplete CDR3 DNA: TGTGCCAGCAAGAGAGGGACTAGCGACCAAGAGACC. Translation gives CASKRGTSDQET. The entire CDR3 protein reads CASKRGTSDQETQYF.

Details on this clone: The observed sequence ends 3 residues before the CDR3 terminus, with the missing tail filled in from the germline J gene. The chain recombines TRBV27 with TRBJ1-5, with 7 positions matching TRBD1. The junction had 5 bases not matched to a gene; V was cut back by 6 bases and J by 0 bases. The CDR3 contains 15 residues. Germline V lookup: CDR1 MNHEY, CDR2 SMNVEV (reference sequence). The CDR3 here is CASSQRGRSNQPQHF. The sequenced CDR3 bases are TGTGCCAGCAGCCAAAGGGGGCGTAGCAATCAGCCC.

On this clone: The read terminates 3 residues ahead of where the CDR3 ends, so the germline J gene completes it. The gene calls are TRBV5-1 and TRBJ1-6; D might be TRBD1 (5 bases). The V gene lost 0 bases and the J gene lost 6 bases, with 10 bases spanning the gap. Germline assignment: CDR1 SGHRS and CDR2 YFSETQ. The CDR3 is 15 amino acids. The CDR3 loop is CASSLAGVSNSPLHF. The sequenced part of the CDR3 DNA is TGCGCCAGCAGCTTGGCGGGGGTTAGTAATTCACCC. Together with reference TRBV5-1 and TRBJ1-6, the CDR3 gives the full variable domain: KAGVTQTPRYLIKTRGQQVTLSCSPISGHRSVSWYQQTPGQGLQFLFEYFSETQRNKGNFPGRFSGRQFSNSRSEMNVSTLELGDSALYLCASSLAGVSNSPLHFGNGTRLTVT.

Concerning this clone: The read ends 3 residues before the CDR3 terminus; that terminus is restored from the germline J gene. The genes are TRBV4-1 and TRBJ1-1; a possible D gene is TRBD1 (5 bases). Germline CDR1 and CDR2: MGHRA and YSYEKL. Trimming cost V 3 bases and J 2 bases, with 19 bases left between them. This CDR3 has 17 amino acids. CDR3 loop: CASSHKMKGNPNTEAFF. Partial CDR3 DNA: TGCGCCAGCAGCCATAAAATGAAGGGGAACCCCAACACTGAA.

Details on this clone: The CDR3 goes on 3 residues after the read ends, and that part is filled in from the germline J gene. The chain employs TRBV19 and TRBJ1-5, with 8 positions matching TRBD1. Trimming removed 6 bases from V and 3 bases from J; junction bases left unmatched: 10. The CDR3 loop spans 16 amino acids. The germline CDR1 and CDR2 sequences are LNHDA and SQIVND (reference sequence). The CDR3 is CASSPLGTGHNQPQHF. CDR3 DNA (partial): TGTGCCAGTAGCCCTCTAGGGACAGGTCACAATCAGCCC.

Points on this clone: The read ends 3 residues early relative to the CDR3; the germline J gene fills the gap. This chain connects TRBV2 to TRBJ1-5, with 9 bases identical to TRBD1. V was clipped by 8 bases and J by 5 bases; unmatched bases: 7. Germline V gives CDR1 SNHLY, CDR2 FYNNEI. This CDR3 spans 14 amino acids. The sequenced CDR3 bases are TGTGCCAGCCTGGGACAGGGCGGTGATCAGCCC. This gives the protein CASLGQGGDQP. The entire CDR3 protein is CASLGQGGDQPQHF.

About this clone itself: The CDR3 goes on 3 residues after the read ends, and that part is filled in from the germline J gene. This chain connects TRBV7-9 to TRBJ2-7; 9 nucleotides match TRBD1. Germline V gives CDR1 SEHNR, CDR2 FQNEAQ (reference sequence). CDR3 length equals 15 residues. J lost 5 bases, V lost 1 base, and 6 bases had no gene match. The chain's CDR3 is CASSLGTGERHEQYF. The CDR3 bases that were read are TGTGCCAGCAGCTTAGGGACAGGGGAAAGGCACGAG.

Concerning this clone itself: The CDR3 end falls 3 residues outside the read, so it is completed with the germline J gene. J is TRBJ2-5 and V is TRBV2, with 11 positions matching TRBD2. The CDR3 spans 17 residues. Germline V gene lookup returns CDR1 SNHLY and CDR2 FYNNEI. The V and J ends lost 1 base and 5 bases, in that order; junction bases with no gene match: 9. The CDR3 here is CASSEGVSGGATETQYF. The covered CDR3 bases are TGTGCCAGCAGTGAAGGGGTTAGCGGGGGGGCCACGGAGACC.